This record looks at one T cell receptor beta chain sequence and its context. This table comes from immunoSEQ multiplex PCR, and its TCRdb copy is limited to in-frame clones, with some not included. The sample lists some 37,000 clones, roughly nine tenths occurring once. This sample was taken from a study of control samples from healthy donors and cancer patients. The CDR3 has 12 amino acids. Trimming shortened V by 5 bases and J by 4 bases, and 7 bases separated the two germline ends. Germline V gene lookup returns CDR1 SGHVS and CDR2 FQNEAQ. The rearrangement links TRBV7-8 to TRBJ2-3; no definite D call. The sample was blood. The clonotype originates from a woman in her 50s in good health. The CDR3 DNA sequence: TGTGCCAGCAGCACCTACTCAGATACGCAGTATTTT. Encoded protein: CASSTYSDTQYF.